This T cell receptor (beta chain) is drawn from a study of shared clonotypes between healthy human individuals. Study-wide context: Per-donor plates numbered three CD4 naive, three CD4 memory, two CD8 naive and one CD8 memory.

Genomic DNA of each subset was evenly split across several immunoSEQ plates. Profiling relied on immunoSEQ multiplex PCR, and the TCRdb table lists in-frame clones only, not all of them. The sample shows fewer than 2.5 million clones, roughly 93% of them seen only once. The receptor was derived from a young man in good health. Some clones in this sample may be carry-over from other donors' samples. The specimen was naive CD4+ T cells from PBMCs. The subset is: CD45RA+ positively selected.

The CDR3 DNA reads as TGTGCCAGCAGTGAAAATCCGGGACAGAACACTGAAGCTTTCTTT. It codes for CASSENPGQNTEAFF. This rearrangement joins TRBV6-4 to TRBJ1-1; D perhaps matches TRBD1 (6 bases). The CDR3 extends over 15 amino acids. Germline V CDR1 and CDR2: MRHNA, SNTAGT. Trimming removed 3 bases at V and 1 base at J, with 12 bases between.